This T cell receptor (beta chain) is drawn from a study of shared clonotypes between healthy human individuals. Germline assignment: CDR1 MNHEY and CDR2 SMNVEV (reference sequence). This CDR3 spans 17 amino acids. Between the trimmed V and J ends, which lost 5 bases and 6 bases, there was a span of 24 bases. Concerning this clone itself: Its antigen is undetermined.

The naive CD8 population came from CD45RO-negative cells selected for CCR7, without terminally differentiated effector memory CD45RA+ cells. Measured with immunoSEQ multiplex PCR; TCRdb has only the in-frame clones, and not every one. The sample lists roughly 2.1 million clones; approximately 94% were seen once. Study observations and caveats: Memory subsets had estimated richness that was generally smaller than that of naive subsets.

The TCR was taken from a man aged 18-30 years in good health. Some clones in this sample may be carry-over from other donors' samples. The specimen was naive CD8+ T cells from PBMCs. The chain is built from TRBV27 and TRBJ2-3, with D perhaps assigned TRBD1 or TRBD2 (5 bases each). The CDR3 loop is CASSRIGTRVGLDTQYF. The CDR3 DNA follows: TGTGCCAGCAGTCGGATTGGGACCCGGGTAGGATTGGATACGCAGTATTTT.